This T cell receptor beta chain was retrieved from a study of blood T cell repertoires in COVID-19 (TCRdb year 2020). At the level of the whole study: Collaborator samples came from the United States, Italy and Spain and covered acute and convalescent phases of COVID-19. The prospective study material was composed of cDNA or gDNA derived from T cells, B-cell-depleted T cells, or PBMCs. Subjects who had been exposed to COVID-19, were actively infected with it, or had recovered from it provided the deeply sampled blood TCRbeta repertoires that made up the dataset. The repertoires were released in a freely available public database meant as a resource for research on the immune response to SARS-CoV-2. The samples were drawn from the first 160 participants of the ongoing ImmuneRACE study and from 1,254 subjects provided by 6 global collaborators. Sample metadata almost always included a de-identified subject ID, COVID-19 status, age in years and sex. HLA class I and class II types, where available, came from metadata supplied by the sample provider rather than from assay-based typing.

Regarding this clone: Its antigen is not yet known. No much larger clonotype is one base removed from it; base qualities were not supplied.

Findings and caveats that apply to the study as a whole: The quantity of clinical and demographic metadata differed by source and by participant and was supplied without curation.

V and J are trimmed by 4 bases and 6 bases, and the gene matches miss 17 bases of the junction. The germline V gene encodes CDR1 LGHDT and CDR2 YNNKEL (reference sequence). From the cysteine through the phenylalanine, the CDR3 covers 17 amino acids. Of the read, only the CDR3 DNA is kept; its 51 bases are in frame from base 1. Collaborating institutions collected whole blood in K2EDTA tubes following their own protocols. For TCRbeta analysis, collaborators shipped samples as frozen whole blood, isolated PBMCs, or DNA extracted from either of those sample types. The immunoSEQ Assay, a bias-controlled multiplex PCR, was used to amplify TCRbeta CDR3 regions from genomic DNA. As for the original processing: Nucleated cell counts per sample were estimated from amplification of reference gene primers within the assay. Sequence reads were collapsed and filtered to measure the absolute abundance of every unique TCRbeta CDR3 rearrangement. For each sample, productive Simpson clonality was calculated as the square root of Simpson's diversity index across productive rearrangements. Sourced from immuneACCESS, this table was stored by TCRdb with only in-frame sequences that have V and J called. A share of the clones is absent; for the studies checked, an unresolved V gene accounts for under half, and the remainder has no known explanation. That table supplies the V and J calls and clone size; D and trimming were determined from the DNA. Recorded for this sample are more than 60,000 clones; more than 70% of them occurred a single time. 6.6% of the sample lies in the top ten.

The specimen was peripheral blood. This TCR came from a man in his 60s with acute or convalescent COVID-19. Here the chain combines TRBV3-1 (or the pseudogene TRBV3-2) and TRBJ2-7; the junction holds 8 bases that match TRBD2. The CDR3 reads CASSPLRTAAGVREQYF. Read as DNA, the sequence is TGTGCCAGCAGCCCTCTCCGGACCGCAGCGGGGGTGCGCGAGCAGTACTTC.